These 21 T cell receptor beta chains share one sample of origin, sequenced in a study of T cells in severe cutaneous drug reactions. Bulk and single-cell libraries used iRepertoire multiplex PCR with TCR subtype-specific primers. Using the multiplex PCR reads, TCRdb records one entry per CDR3 protein without DNA. The table counts roughly 1,100 distinct CDR3 sequences; 16% lies in the top ten. The patients sequenced had a carbamazepine-induced Stevens-Johnson syndrome or toxic epidermal necrolysis reaction. Sequencing was carried out using PBMCs. All receptors derive from a human donor with Stevens-Johnson syndrome, a severe cutaneous drug reaction.

Measured by frequency, this clonotype is medium-sized. The V gene is TRBV9, the J gene TRBJ1-6. Germline-derived CDR1 and CDR2 are SGDLS and YYNGEE. The CDR3 is made up of 15 amino acids. This CDR3 reads CASSVGDGRNSPLHF. The full variable domain, rest sourced from reference TRBV9 and TRBJ1-6, is DSGVTQTPKHLITATGQRVTLRCSPRSGDLSVYWYQQSLDQGLQFLIQYYNGEERAKGNILERFSAQQFPDLHSELNLSSLELGDSALYFCASSVGDGRNSPLHFGNGTRLTVT.

By frequency, this clonotype registers medium-sized. The chain has TRBV4-1 and TRBJ2-1. Germline CDR1 reads MGHRA; CDR2 reads YSYEKL. The CDR3 loop spans 15 amino acids. CDR3 region: CASSQASDSYNEQFF.

This clonotype is medium-sized by frequency. The chain has TRBV9 and TRBJ2-1; TCRdb's D gene call, TRBD2, goes unchecked for lack of DNA. CDR1 is SGDLS and CDR2 is YYNGEE in the germline V gene. There are 16 residues in the CDR3. The CDR3 sequence is CASSAGGANLDNEQFF.

Judged by frequency, this clonotype is large. The chain recombines TRBV12-3 or TRBV12-4 with TRBJ2-1; TCRdb outputs TRBD1, but without DNA this stays unchecked. This CDR3 comprises 13 residues. CDR3 residues: CASSSGLQNEQFF.

This clonotype ranks as large in terms of frequency. This rearrangement joins TRBV6-1 to TRBJ2-2; no DNA is available, so the TRBD2 call from TCRdb remains unchecked. The germline gives CDR1 MNHNS, CDR2 SASEGT. The CDR3 totals 14 residues. This CDR3 is CASSSKAGGGELFF.

According to its frequency, this clonotype is medium-sized. This chain connects TRBV12-3 or TRBV12-4 to TRBJ2-7; TCRdb outputs TRBD1, but without DNA this stays unchecked. The CDR3 consists of 14 residues. CDR3 amino acids: CASSFSGANYEQYF.

This clonotype is identified as medium-sized from frequency. The rearrangement uses TRBV2 and TRBJ1-5. The CDR3 is made up of 14 amino acids. Germline V gene sequence: CDR1 SNHLY, CDR2 FYNNEI. The CDR3 sequence: CASSDFREDQPQHF. Drawing the rest from reference TRBV2 and TRBJ1-5, the complete variable domain is EPEVTQTPSHQVTQMGQEVILRCVPISNHLYFYWYRQILGQKVEFLVSFYNNEISEKSEIFDDQFSVERPDGSNFTLKIRSTKLEDSAMYFCASSDFREDQPQHFGDGTRLSIL.

V usage is TRBV20-1 and J usage is TRBJ1-1. CDR1 DFQATT and CDR2 SNEGSKA come from the germline V gene (reference sequence). There are 14 residues in the CDR3. The CDR3 is CSARDLRVNTEAFF.

The genes are TRBV13 and TRBJ2-3; as DNA is missing, the TRBD1 call by TCRdb cannot be tested. Germline CDR1 is PRHDT and CDR2 is FYEKMQ (reference sequence). The CDR3 is made up of 15 amino acids. This CDR3 is CASSFGQGRTDTQYF.

Its frequency marks this clonotype as medium-sized (0.01 to 0.1%). V usage is TRBV27 and J usage is TRBJ2-1; TCRdb outputs TRBD2, but without DNA this stays unchecked. Per germline, CDR1 MNHEY and CDR2 SMNVEV (reference sequence). The CDR3 runs 15 residues. The CDR3 loop reads CASSELAGVGNEQFF.

This clonotype is identified as large from frequency. V usage is TRBV7-2 and J usage is TRBJ2-3; the D call from TCRdb, TRBD2, cannot be confirmed without DNA. Looked up from germline, CDR1 is SGHTA and CDR2 is FQGNSA. CDR3 length equals 14 residues. CDR3 sequence reads: CASSRSGDTDTQYF.

This clonotype is called medium-sized based on its frequency. The chain employs TRBV19 and TRBJ1-2; TCRdb reports TRBD1, a call that lacks DNA to check it against. CDR1 is LNHDA and CDR2 is SQIVND in the germline V gene (reference sequence). The CDR3 is 16 residues long. Here the CDR3 reads CASSIPFGTGLDGYTF. The whole variable domain, filled in from reference TRBV19 and TRBJ1-2, reads DGGITQSPKYLFRKEGQNVTLSCEQNLNHDAMYWYRQDPGQGLRLIYYSQIVNDFQKGDIAEGYSVSREKKESFPLTVTSAQKNPTAFYLCASSIPFGTGLDGYTFGSGTRLTVV.

Its frequency marks this clonotype as medium-sized. This CDR3 is CAISELTSGEQFF. This chain joins TRBV10-3 and TRBJ2-1. The CDR3 length is 13 residues. Germline CDR1 ENHRY, CDR2 SYGVKD.

This clonotype is classed as large by frequency. The chain has TRBV12-3 or TRBV12-4 and TRBJ1-1. The CDR3 loop spans 13 amino acids. CDR3: CASSFGLNTEAFF.

Considering frequency, this clonotype is medium-sized (0.01 to 0.1%). This chain links TRBV10-2 with TRBJ1-1. The CDR3 is 14 residues long. CDR1 WSHSY and CDR2 SAAADI come from the germline V gene. This CDR3 is CASTPEALNTEAFF.

This clonotype is classed as medium-sized (0.01 to 0.1%) by frequency. The chain couples TRBV6-1 to TRBJ1-2; without DNA, the TCRdb call of TRBD1 cannot be checked. This CDR3 contains 15 residues. Per germline, CDR1 MNHNS and CDR2 SASEGT. This CDR3 is CASSSMTGAPYGYTF.

By frequency, this clonotype is medium-sized. The chain is built from TRBV20-1 and TRBJ1-1; the D call from TCRdb, TRBD1, cannot be confirmed without DNA. Germline V gives CDR1 DFQATT, CDR2 SNEGSKA (reference sequence). The CDR3 totals 17 residues. CDR3 residues: CSARRSQGEGSYTEAFF.

V usage is TRBV2 and J usage is TRBJ2-1; TCRdb's assignment of TRBD2 cannot be checked, as there is no DNA. The CDR3 extends over 11 amino acids. Germline V lookup: CDR1 SNHLY, CDR2 FYNNEI. The chain's CDR3 is CAKSDRQGQFF.

V usage is TRBV12-3 or TRBV12-4 and J usage is TRBJ1-1. CDR3 size: 11 residues. The CDR3 sequence is CASSFESEAFF.

This clonotype shows up as medium-sized by frequency. The rearrangement links TRBV19 to TRBJ1-1; TCRdb lists TRBD1, though no DNA is available to test this call. The CDR3 covers 15 residues. Germline values: CDR1 LNHDA, CDR2 SQIVND (reference sequence). The CDR3 sequence: CASSTQGGANTEAFF.

This clonotype ranks as medium-sized (0.01 to 0.1%) in terms of frequency. The rearrangement uses TRBV19 and TRBJ2-5; TCRdb lists TRBD2, though no DNA is available to test this call. The CDR3 extends over 13 amino acids. The germline gives CDR1 LNHDA, CDR2 SQIVND (reference sequence). CDR3 amino acids: CASNAGGAETQYF.